A selection of T cell receptor beta chains follows, all from one sample in a study of beta chain features in type 1 diabetes. Some clones are missing from TCRdb's copy, which holds only in-frame ones; the method was immunoSEQ multiplex PCR. The sample contains hundreds of thousands of clones, roughly a sixth of which appear only once. The sequencing input was naive CD4+ T cells from blood. All receptors derive from a man aged 18 to 35 in good health. Each CDR3 is given with its conserved first and last residue. Fields, in order: J gene, CDR3 length, clone size, V gene, CDR3 protein. Where a row states a size, it is once, few, many or the class of an expanded clone; other rows omit it.

J: TRBJ2-2
length: 15
size: few
V: TRBV12-5
CDR3: CASGQGQGRTGELFF

J: TRBJ2-3
length: 15
size: few
V: TRBV27
CDR3: CASGYKGGFTDTQYF

J: TRBJ2-2
length: 13
size: NA
V: TRBV5-4
CDR3: CASSLSEGGELFF

J: TRBJ2-5
length: 11
size: NA
V: TRBV18
CDR3: CASSPLETQYF

J: TRBJ1-2
length: 13
size: few
V: TRBV28
CDR3: CASSPQRTYGYTF

J: TRBJ1-2
length: 12
size: NA
V: TRBV30
CDR3: CAWTGRSYGYTF

J: TRBJ2-1
length: 12
size: NA
V: TRBV13
CDR3: CASSLVSDEQFF

J: TRBJ2-2
length: 15
size: NA
V: TRBV29-1
CDR3: CSVERGQGVTGELFF

J: TRBJ2-4
length: 17
size: many
V: TRBV13
CDR3: CASSSGTSGKAKNIQYF

J: TRBJ2-1
length: 20
size: NA
V: TRBV7-3
CDR3: CASSLTELLFWQSSYNEQFF

J: TRBJ1-2
length: 11
size: few
V: TRBV7-2
CDR3: CASSLRTDIFF